This passage covers 10 T cell receptor beta chains from one sample sequenced in a study of CD8 T cells in Susac syndrome. Reverse transcription of about 0.45 to 1 ug RNA was carried out with random hexamers. TCRdb used MiXCR to reprocess the immunoSEQ multiplex PCR reads, holding one entry per CDR3 protein. The profile shows approximately 190,000 distinct CDR3 sequences, roughly 94% of them singletons. Sequenced sample: CD8+ T cells from PBMCs. These receptors were taken from a human donor with Susac syndrome.

A few counts support this clonotype. V is TRBV20-1 and J is TRBJ2-7, with TRBD2 matching over 11 bases. V lost 5 bases to trimming and J lost 2 bases; unmatched junction nucleotides: 8. CDR1 DFQATT and CDR2 SNEGSKA come from the germline V gene (reference sequence). The CDR3 extends over 15 amino acids. The CDR3 reads CSAATGTSGTYEQYF. In DNA, the CDR3 is TGCAGTGCTGCGACCGGGACTAGCGGCACCTACGAGCAGTACTTC.

V gene TRBV7-8 combines with J gene TRBJ1-2; TRBD1 agrees at 7 bases. In germline, CDR1 is SGHVS, CDR2 FQNEAQ. V gave up 5 bases and J gave up 0 bases; unmatched junction bases: 6. This CDR3 spans 15 amino acids. The CDR3: CASSLEDRANYGYTF. The CDR3 DNA reads TGTGCCAGCAGCCTAGAAGACAGGGCTAACTATGGCTACACCTTC.

The chain combines TRBV2 with TRBJ2-7, with D perhaps being TRBD1 or TRBD2 (6 bases each). Trimming took off 9 bases at V and 3 bases at J, with 15 bases between the two ends. The CDR3 contains 13 residues. Germline CDR1 SNHLY, CDR2 FYNNEI. The CDR3 DNA is TGTGCCAGTTGGAAGGGGGGTTTCTACGAGCAGTACTTC. Translated, it gives CASWKGGFYEQYF. The full variable domain, in which reference TRBV2 and TRBJ2-7 provide the parts outside the CDR3, is EPEVTQTPSHQVTQMGQEVILRCVPISNHLYFYWYRQILGQKVEFLVSFYNNEISEKSEIFDDQFSVERPDGSNFTLKIRSTKLEDSAMYFCASWKGGFYEQYFGPGTRLTVT.

This clonotype was recorded once. The CDR3 DNA sequence: TGTGCCAGCAGCGTAGCCCTGACAGGAGAAGATAATTCACCCCTCCACTTT. Residues: CASSVALTGEDNSPLHF. This chain joins TRBV9 and TRBJ1-6; D perhaps matches TRBD1 (6 bases). With 0 bases removed from V and 5 bases from J, the gap between germline ends came to 15 bases. Germline CDR1 and CDR2: SGDLS and YYNGEE. The CDR3 is 17 residues long. Using reference TRBV9 and TRBJ1-6 for the parts outside the CDR3, the full variable domain is DSGVTQTPKHLITATGQRVTLRCSPRSGDLSVYWYQQSLDQGLQFLIQYYNGEERAKGNILERFSAQQFPDLHSELNLSSLELGDSALYFCASSVALTGEDNSPLHFGNGTRLTVT.

V and J are TRBV19 and TRBJ1-1; possible D gene TRBD1, 5 bases. The V gene lost 2 bases and the J gene lost 3 bases, with 7 bases spanning the gap. From germline, CDR1 is LNHDA and CDR2 SQIVND (reference sequence). This CDR3 comprises 13 residues. The CDR3 nucleotides read TGTGCCAGTAGTATAACGGGGGACACTGAAGCTTTCTTT. Translation: CASSITGDTEAFF.

In its sample, this clonotype was seen once. V usage is TRBV3-1 and J usage is TRBJ1-2; D is perhaps TRBD1 (6 bases). This CDR3 has 12 residues. The V gene's germline CDR1 is LGHDT and CDR2 YNNKEL (reference sequence). V was cut by 4 bases and J by 8 bases, with 11 bases left in between. The CDR3 protein is CASSPDSIGYTF. CDR3 DNA sequence: TGTGCCAGCAGCCCGGACAGCATAGGCTACACCTTC.

The V gene is TRBV30, the J gene TRBJ1-5, with TRBD1 as a possible D gene (5 bases). The V gene's germline CDR1 is GTSNPN and CDR2 SVGIG (reference sequence). The V end was cut by 1 base, the J end by 5 bases, with 12 bases between. The CDR3 runs to 14 residues. This CDR3 reads CAWSGAQGDQPQHF. Written as DNA, the CDR3 is TGTGCCTGGAGTGGGGCCCAGGGCGATCAGCCCCAGCATTTT.

The rearrangement uses TRBV7-2 and TRBJ2-1; TRBD2 matches 9 bases. The CDR3 loop spans 15 amino acids. The trim removed 5 bases at V and 4 bases at J, leaving 6 bases unmatched. Germline V gene lookup returns CDR1 SGHTA and CDR2 FQGNSA. In DNA, the CDR3 is TGTGCCAGCAGCCCAAGTAGCGGGAGTTACAATGAGCAGTTCTTC. Translation gives CASSPSSGSYNEQFF.

There are a few counts of this clonotype. The chain combines TRBV27 with TRBJ2-5; D gene ambiguous. The CDR3 totals 13 residues. The ends were cut back, 1 base at V and 1 base at J, with 4 bases in the middle. Germline V gene lookup returns CDR1 MNHEY and CDR2 SMNVEV (reference sequence). The CDR3 bases are TGTGCCAGCAGTTTATTCGGCCAAGAGACCCAGTACTTC. Translating gives CASSLFGQETQYF.

V and J are TRBV27 and TRBJ2-5, with D perhaps matching TRBD1 or TRBD2 (6 bases each). The length of the CDR3 is 16 residues. V was cut by 4 bases and J by 3 bases, with 18 bases left in between. Germline V gene lookup returns CDR1 MNHEY and CDR2 SMNVEV (reference sequence). The CDR3 reads CASSSFPRGEEETQYF. In nucleotides, the CDR3 is TGTGCCAGCAGTTCCTTCCCGAGGGGGGAGGAAGAGACCCAGTACTTC.